This TCR beta chain is from a study of CD8+ T cells in alopecia areata. Study background: Twice a day, 5 to 10 mg of oral tofacitinib was administered to treated patients. Dosing with tofacitinib proceeded for 6 to 18 months, followed by 6 months off drug. Study observations and caveats: Sequencing of scalp tissue also captures the resident alphabeta T cells of normal skin.

Notes on this clone: Antigen unknown.

RNA, once extracted, was reverse transcribed into cDNA for use as the sequencing template. The method was immunoSEQ multiplex PCR; TCRdb's version includes in-frame clones alone and lacks a portion of them. The sample shows about 250,000 clones, roughly two thirds of them seen only once. Individuals with alopecia areata gave both lesional scalp punch biopsies and peripheral blood for collection. V shed 8 bases and J shed 4 bases, with 9 bases lying between them. CDR1 and CDR2 from the germline V gene are ENHRY and SYGVKD. This CDR3 is built from 12 residues. V gene TRBV10-3 combines with J gene TRBJ2-1; D is uncertain. The clonotype originates from a human donor with alopecia areata. The sequences come from CD4+ T cells sorted from blood, collected at week 0. CDR3 residues: CAIGQPYNEQFF. The CDR3 DNA sequence: TGTGCCATCGGGCAGCCATACAATGAGCAGTTCTTC.